A selection of T cell receptor beta chains follows, all from one sample in a study of cytomegalovirus exposure and HLA in healthy donors. The method was immunoSEQ multiplex PCR; TCRdb's version includes in-frame clones alone and lacks a portion of them. The sample includes about 170,000 clones, around three quarters of them seen just once. What was sequenced was PBMCs. These receptors were collected from a man in his forties in good health and CMV-seropositive. The conserved cysteine and the conserved F or W are not part of the CDR3 here.

TRBV9 ASSSTPSGGAYNEQF
TRBV2 ASSERSNEQF
TRBV21-1 ATPTGTPEPRTGELF
TRBV4-1 ASSPNTGASYEQY
TRBV5-4 ASSLGTASGEY
TRBV9 ASSVVTSGLGNTQY
TRBV11-2 ASNQLTWISGQGRETQY
TRBV5-1 ASEPGHDTGELF
TRBV4-3 ASSQVRLGGRSNEKLF
TRBV12-5 ASALAGGHEKLF
TRBV19 ASSALLRDRDLSNQPQH
TRBV7-2 ASSAIGQILNTEAF
TRBV4-3 ASSQDSPGSFGELF
TRBV6-1 ASSEGPGQPQH
TRBV7-9 ASSGGIGELF
TRBV6-1 ASFTSGSTDTQY
TRBV5-1 ASSLEGDRPQH
TRBV7-2 ASSTDRGSYEQY
TRBV5-1 ASSFQGGAEAF
TRBV6-5 ASSSGVSYNEQF